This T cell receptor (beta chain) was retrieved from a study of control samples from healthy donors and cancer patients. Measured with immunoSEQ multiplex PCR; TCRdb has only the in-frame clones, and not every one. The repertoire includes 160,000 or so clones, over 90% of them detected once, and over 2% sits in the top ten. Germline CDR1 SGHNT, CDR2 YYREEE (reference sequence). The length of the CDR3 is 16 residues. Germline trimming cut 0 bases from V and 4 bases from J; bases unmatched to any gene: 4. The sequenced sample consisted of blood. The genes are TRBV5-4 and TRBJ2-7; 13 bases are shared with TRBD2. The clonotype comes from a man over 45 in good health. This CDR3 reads CASSLAGLAGRYEQYF. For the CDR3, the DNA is TGTGCCAGCAGCTTGGCGGGACTAGCGGGGCGGTACGAGCAGTACTTC.